These T cell receptor beta chains were read from a single sample in a study of cytomegalovirus exposure and HLA in healthy donors. The table came from immunoSEQ multiplex PCR; TCRdb's copy has only in-frame clones and leaves some out. The sample has about 160,000 clones, over 75% seen once; the top ten hold approximately 4.5%. Sequenced sample: PBMCs. These receptors originate from a middle-aged man in good health and CMV-seronegative. CDR3s include the opening cysteine and the closing phenylalanine or tryptophan. The D gene is left open where the match is weak. Size tells how often a clone was seen (once, few, many) or the class of an expanded clone, and some rows leave it out.

CDR3 protein: CASSVGQNYEQYF; CDR3 DNA: TGTGCCAGCAGTGTGGGACAGAACTACGAGCAGTACTTC; V gene: TRBV2; clone size: once; J gene: TRBJ2-7; D gene: TRBD1
CDR3 protein: CASSPDRYSNQPQHF; CDR3 DNA: TGTGCCAGCAGCCCTGACAGGTATAGCAATCAGCCCCAGCATTTT; V gene: TRBV25-1; clone size: once; J gene: TRBJ1-5; D gene: NA
CDR3 protein: CASSQERGWGELFF; CDR3 DNA: TGCGCCAGCAGCCAAGAGCGGGGTTGGGGGGAGCTGTTTTTT; V gene: TRBV4-3; clone size: NA; J gene: TRBJ2-2; D gene: NA
CDR3 protein: CASSLGNRVFNYGYTF; CDR3 DNA: TGTGCCAGCAGCTTGGGCAACAGGGTATTTAACTATGGCTACACCTTC; V gene: TRBV5-6; clone size: NA; J gene: TRBJ1-2; D gene: NA
CDR3 protein: CASRGQSPMNTEAFF; CDR3 DNA: TGCGCCAGCAGGGGGCAGAGCCCCATGAACACTGAAGCTTTCTTT; V gene: TRBV5-1; clone size: NA; J gene: TRBJ1-1; D gene: NA
CDR3 protein: CASSLDPLQDTDYGYTF; CDR3 DNA: TGTGCCAGCAGCTTAGACCCCCTTCAGGACACGGACTATGGCTACACCTTC; V gene: TRBV7-2; clone size: NA; J gene: TRBJ1-2; D gene: NA
CDR3 protein: CASTTASGGPNEQFF; CDR3 DNA: TGCGCCAGCACCACAGCCAGCGGGGGGCCGAATGAGCAGTTCTTC; V gene: TRBV5-1; clone size: NA; J gene: TRBJ2-1; D gene: TRBD2
CDR3 protein: CASSPGTSGYEQYF; CDR3 DNA: TGTGCCAGCTCACCAGGGACTAGCGGCTACGAGCAGTACTTC; V gene: TRBV18; clone size: NA; J gene: TRBJ2-7; D gene: TRBD2
CDR3 protein: CASRRYNLNNQPQHF; CDR3 DNA: TGTGCCAGCAGGCGGTACAATTTGAACAATCAGCCCCAGCATTTT; V gene: TRBV6-6; clone size: few; J gene: TRBJ1-5; D gene: NA
CDR3 protein: CASSSNGQLRHTEAFF; CDR3 DNA: TGTGCCAGCAGTTCCAACGGACAGCTTCGCCACACTGAAGCTTTCTTT; V gene: TRBV6-5; clone size: NA; J gene: TRBJ1-1; D gene: NA
CDR3 protein: CASSFGVGYQETQYF; CDR3 DNA: TGTGCTAGCAGCTTCGGGGTCGGGTACCAAGAGACCCAGTACTTC; V gene: TRBV7-7; clone size: NA; J gene: TRBJ2-5; D gene: NA
CDR3 protein: CATSGGEGGFETQYF; CDR3 DNA: TGTGCCACCAGCGGCGGCGAGGGGGGGTTTGAGACCCAGTACTTC; V gene: TRBV15; clone size: NA; J gene: TRBJ2-5; D gene: NA
CDR3 protein: CASSLGTGVYEQYF; CDR3 DNA: TGTGCCAGCAGCTTGGGGACAGGTGTTTACGAGCAGTACTTC; V gene: TRBV5-6; clone size: NA; J gene: TRBJ2-7; D gene: TRBD1
CDR3 protein: CASGPTTGAYEQYF; CDR3 DNA: TGTGCTAGTGGGCCTACGACAGGGGCCTACGAGCAGTACTTC; V gene: TRBV12-5; clone size: NA; J gene: TRBJ2-7; D gene: TRBD1
CDR3 protein: CASSNPGHPYEQYF; CDR3 DNA: TGTGCCAGCAGTAATCCGGGACACCCGTACGAGCAGTACTTC; V gene: TRBV28; clone size: NA; J gene: TRBJ2-7; D gene: NA
CDR3 protein: CASSKKDRGDNEQFF; CDR3 DNA: TGTGCCAGCAGCAAAAAGGACAGGGGGGACAATGAGCAGTTCTTC; V gene: TRBV21-1; clone size: once; J gene: TRBJ2-1; D gene: NA
CDR3 protein: CASAGTGYSFPPNYGYTF; CDR3 DNA: TGTGCCAGTGCCGGGACAGGTTATTCGTTTCCACCTAACTATGGCTACACCTTC; V gene: TRBV19; clone size: NA; J gene: TRBJ1-2; D gene: TRBD1
CDR3 protein: CASSTRSQETQYF; CDR3 DNA: TGTGCCAGCAGCACTCGCTCCCAAGAGACCCAGTACTTC; V gene: TRBV13; clone size: NA; J gene: TRBJ2-5; D gene: NA
CDR3 protein: CASSVRQETQYF; CDR3 DNA: TGTGCCAGCAGCGTTCGACAGGAGACCCAGTACTTC; V gene: TRBV2; clone size: few; J gene: TRBJ2-5; D gene: NA
CDR3 protein: CASSYRRTGQPQHF; CDR3 DNA: TGTGCCAGCAGTTACAGGAGAACAGGGCAGCCCCAGCATTTT; V gene: TRBV6-6; clone size: few; J gene: TRBJ1-5; D gene: NA
CDR3 protein: CASSLYLPANEKLFF; CDR3 DNA: TGTGCCAGCAGCTTATATCTCCCCGCGAATGAAAAACTGTTTTTT; V gene: TRBV11-2; clone size: NA; J gene: TRBJ1-4; D gene: NA
CDR3 protein: CSVSSGTGFQGNQPQHF; CDR3 DNA: TGCAGCGTTTCCTCCGGGACAGGGTTTCAGGGTAATCAGCCCCAGCATTTT; V gene: TRBV29-1; clone size: NA; J gene: TRBJ1-5; D gene: TRBD1
CDR3 protein: CASSKAVGSKSSYEQYF; CDR3 DNA: TGTGCCAGCAGCAAAGCGGTGGGGAGTAAAAGCTCCTACGAGCAGTACTTC; V gene: TRBV21-1; clone size: NA; J gene: TRBJ2-7; D gene: NA
CDR3 protein: CASSYGLRNEQFF; CDR3 DNA: TGTGCCAGCAGCTACGGACTACGCAATGAGCAGTTCTTC; V gene: TRBV7-6; clone size: NA; J gene: TRBJ2-1; D gene: NA
CDR3 protein: CASSARGTANEKLFF; CDR3 DNA: TGTGCCAGCAGCGCCCGTGGGACAGCTAATGAAAAACTGTTTTTT; V gene: TRBV9; clone size: NA; J gene: TRBJ1-4; D gene: TRBD1
CDR3 protein: CASSLTSGTSSDTQYF; CDR3 DNA: TGTGCCAGCAGCCTCACCTCCGGGACTAGCTCAGATACGCAGTATTTT; V gene: TRBV7-9; clone size: NA; J gene: TRBJ2-3; D gene: TRBD2
CDR3 protein: CSVGGGREDAKNIQYF; CDR3 DNA: TGCAGCGTGGGGGGTGGCAGGGAGGATGCCAAAAACATTCAGTACTTC; V gene: TRBV29-1; clone size: NA; J gene: TRBJ2-4; D gene: NA
CDR3 protein: CASSNGPIAVRGYTF; CDR3 DNA: TGTGCCAGCAGCAACGGCCCCATAGCAGTCCGAGGCTACACCTTC; V gene: TRBV7-8; clone size: NA; J gene: TRBJ1-2; D gene: NA
CDR3 protein: CASSVEPSSSGANVLTF; CDR3 DNA: TGTGCCAGCAGTGTTGAGCCCTCGAGCTCTGGGGCCAACGTCCTGACTTTC; V gene: TRBV6-4; clone size: NA; J gene: TRBJ2-6; D gene: NA
CDR3 protein: CASSSSGANVLTF; CDR3 DNA: TGTGCCAGCAGTTCATCTGGGGCCAACGTCCTGACTTTC; V gene: TRBV28; clone size: NA; J gene: TRBJ2-6; D gene: NA
CDR3 protein: CASSLTGYMDEQFF; CDR3 DNA: TGTGCCAGCAGTTTGACAGGGTATATGGATGAGCAGTTCTTC; V gene: TRBV28; clone size: NA; J gene: TRBJ2-1; D gene: TRBD1
CDR3 protein: CATSRLTAQGRNQPQHF; CDR3 DNA: TGTGCCACCAGCAGACTCACCGCGCAGGGTCGGAATCAGCCCCAGCATTTT; V gene: TRBV15; clone size: NA; J gene: TRBJ1-5; D gene: NA
CDR3 protein: CASNPGGSGNTIYF; CDR3 DNA: TGTGCCAGCAATCCAGGGGGCTCTGGAAACACCATATATTTT; V gene: TRBV7-9; clone size: NA; J gene: TRBJ1-3; D gene: TRBD1
CDR3 protein: CASSQGKSGTGDSVEQFF; CDR3 DNA: TGTGCCAGCAGCCAAGGAAAGTCGGGGACAGGGGATTCGGTTGAGCAGTTCTTC; V gene: TRBV4-2; clone size: NA; J gene: TRBJ2-1; D gene: TRBD1
CDR3 protein: CASSNRGQPPTNEKLFF; CDR3 DNA: TGTGCCAGCAGCAACAGGGGGCAACCCCCAACTAATGAAAAACTGTTTTTT; V gene: TRBV7-9; clone size: few; J gene: TRBJ1-4; D gene: TRBD1
CDR3 protein: CASSPSGRGPDTQYF; CDR3 DNA: TGCGCCAGCAGCCCTAGCGGGAGGGGCCCAGATACGCAGTATTTT; V gene: TRBV5-1; clone size: few; J gene: TRBJ2-3; D gene: TRBD2
CDR3 protein: CASSLRGVNTGELFF; CDR3 DNA: TGTGCCAGCAGCTTAAGGGGTGTGAACACCGGGGAGCTGTTTTTT; V gene: TRBV11-1; clone size: once; J gene: TRBJ2-2; D gene: NA
CDR3 protein: CASRPTATNEKLFF; CDR3 DNA: TGCGCCAGCAGGCCTACAGCAACTAATGAAAAACTGTTTTTT; V gene: TRBV5-1; clone size: NA; J gene: TRBJ1-4; D gene: NA
CDR3 protein: CASSQEYPLRLSGSTIYF; CDR3 DNA: TGCGCCAGCAGCCAAGAATACCCACTCCGACTCTCTGGAAGCACCATATATTTT; V gene: TRBV4-1; clone size: NA; J gene: TRBJ1-3; D gene: NA
CDR3 protein: CAWSPTPGANYGYTF; CDR3 DNA: TGTGCCTGGAGCCCAACCCCCGGAGCTAACTATGGCTACACCTTC; V gene: TRBV30; clone size: NA; J gene: TRBJ1-2; D gene: NA
CDR3 protein: CASSSGTQGKSGYTF; CDR3 DNA: TGTGCCAGCAGTTCCGGGACCCAGGGGAAGAGTGGCTACACCTTC; V gene: TRBV9; clone size: NA; J gene: TRBJ1-2; D gene: NA
CDR3 protein: CASSDSRQADTDTQYF; CDR3 DNA: TGTGCCAGCAGTGACTCTAGACAGGCGGACACAGATACGCAGTATTTT; V gene: TRBV6-4; clone size: NA; J gene: TRBJ2-3; D gene: NA
CDR3 protein: CASGLGTLGQPDF; CDR3 DNA: TGTGCTAGTGGTTTGGGCACTCTGGGACAGCCTGACTTC; V gene: TRBV12-5; clone size: NA; J gene: TRBJ2-7; D gene: TRBD1
CDR3 protein: CASSLVAGEELFF; CDR3 DNA: TGTGCCAGCAGCTTAGTAGCAGGGGAGGAGCTGTTTTTT; V gene: TRBV7-9; clone size: NA; J gene: TRBJ2-2; D gene: NA
CDR3 protein: CASSSLAGGPGTDTQYF; CDR3 DNA: TGCGCCAGCAGCTCCCTAGCGGGGGGGCCTGGCACAGATACGCAGTATTTT; V gene: TRBV5-1; clone size: NA; J gene: TRBJ2-3; D gene: TRBD2
CDR3 protein: CASSQGRGGAVPGANVLTF; CDR3 DNA: TGTGCCAGCAGCCAAGGTCGCGGGGGGGCAGTCCCTGGGGCCAACGTCCTGACTTTC; V gene: TRBV4-2; clone size: NA; J gene: TRBJ2-6; D gene: TRBD2
CDR3 protein: CASSPTGQTYEQYF; CDR3 DNA: TGTGCCAGCAGTCCCACAGGCCAGACCTACGAGCAGTACTTC; V gene: TRBV27; clone size: NA; J gene: TRBJ2-7; D gene: NA
CDR3 protein: CASGLSSDPSYEQYF; CDR3 DNA: TGTGCTAGTGGTTTGTCATCAGATCCCTCCTACGAGCAGTACTTC; V gene: TRBV12-5; clone size: few; J gene: TRBJ2-7; D gene: NA
CDR3 protein: CASSSPGTDTQYF; CDR3 DNA: TGCGCCAGCAGCTCCCCCGGCACAGATACGCAGTATTTT; V gene: TRBV5-1; clone size: NA; J gene: TRBJ2-3; D gene: NA
CDR3 protein: CSSSFRDSPLHF; CDR3 DNA: TGTTCCAGCAGCTTTCGGGATTCACCCCTCCACTTT; V gene: TRBV7-9; clone size: NA; J gene: TRBJ1-6; D gene: NA
CDR3 protein: CASSQGGRGPPDNLYEQYF; CDR3 DNA: TGCGCCAGCAGCCAAGGGGGCAGGGGGCCCCCCGACAACCTTTACGAGCAGTACTTC; V gene: TRBV4-1; clone size: NA; J gene: TRBJ2-7; D gene: TRBD1
CDR3 protein: CASSDQRADTQYF; CDR3 DNA: TGTGCCAGCAGTGACCAGCGGGCAGATACGCAGTATTTT; V gene: TRBV6-4; clone size: NA; J gene: TRBJ2-3; D gene: NA